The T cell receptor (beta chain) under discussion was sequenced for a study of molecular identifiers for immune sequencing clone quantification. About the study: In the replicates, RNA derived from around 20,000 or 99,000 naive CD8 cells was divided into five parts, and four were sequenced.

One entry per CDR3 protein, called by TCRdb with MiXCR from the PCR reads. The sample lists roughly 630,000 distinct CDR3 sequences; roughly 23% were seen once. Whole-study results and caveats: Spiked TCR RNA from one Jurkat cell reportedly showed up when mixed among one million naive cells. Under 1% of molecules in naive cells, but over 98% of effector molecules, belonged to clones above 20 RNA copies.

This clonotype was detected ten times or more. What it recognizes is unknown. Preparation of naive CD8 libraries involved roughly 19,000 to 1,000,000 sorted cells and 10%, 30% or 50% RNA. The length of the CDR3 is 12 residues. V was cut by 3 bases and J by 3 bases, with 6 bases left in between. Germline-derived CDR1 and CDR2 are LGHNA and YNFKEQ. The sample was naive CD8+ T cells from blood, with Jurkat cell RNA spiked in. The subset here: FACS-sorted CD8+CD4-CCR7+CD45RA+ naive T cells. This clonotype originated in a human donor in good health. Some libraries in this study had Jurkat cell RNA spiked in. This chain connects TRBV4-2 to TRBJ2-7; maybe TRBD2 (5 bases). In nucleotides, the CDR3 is TGTGCCAGCAGCCATACTAGCTACGAGCAGTACTTC. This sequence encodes CASSHTSYEQYF.